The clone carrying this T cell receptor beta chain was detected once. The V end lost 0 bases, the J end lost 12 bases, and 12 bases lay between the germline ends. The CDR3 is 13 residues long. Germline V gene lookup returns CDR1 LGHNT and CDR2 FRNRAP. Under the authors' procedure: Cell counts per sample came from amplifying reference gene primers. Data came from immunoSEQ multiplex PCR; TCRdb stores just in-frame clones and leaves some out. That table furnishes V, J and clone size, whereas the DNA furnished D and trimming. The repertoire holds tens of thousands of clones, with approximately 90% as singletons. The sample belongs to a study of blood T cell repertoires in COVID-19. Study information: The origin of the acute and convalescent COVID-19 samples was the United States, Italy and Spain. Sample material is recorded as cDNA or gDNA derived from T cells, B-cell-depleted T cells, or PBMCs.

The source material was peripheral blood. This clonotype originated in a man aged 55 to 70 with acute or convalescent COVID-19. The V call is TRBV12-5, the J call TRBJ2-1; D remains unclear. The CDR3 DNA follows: TGTGCTAGTGGTTTGGTGGCCGACTTCGTGCAGTTCTTC. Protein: CASGLVADFVQFF.